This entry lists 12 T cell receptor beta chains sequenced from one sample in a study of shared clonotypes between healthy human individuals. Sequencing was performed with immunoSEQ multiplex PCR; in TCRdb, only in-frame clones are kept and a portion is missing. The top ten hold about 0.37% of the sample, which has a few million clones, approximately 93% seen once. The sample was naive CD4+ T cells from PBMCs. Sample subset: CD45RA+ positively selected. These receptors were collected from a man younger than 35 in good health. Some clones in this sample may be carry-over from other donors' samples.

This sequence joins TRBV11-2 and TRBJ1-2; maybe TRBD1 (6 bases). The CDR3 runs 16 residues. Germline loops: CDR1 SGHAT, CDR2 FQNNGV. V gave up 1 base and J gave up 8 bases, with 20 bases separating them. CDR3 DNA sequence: TGTGCCAGCAGCTTAGTACAGGGAGCCCCGCTCGGAGGCTACACCTTC. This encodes CASSLVQGAPLGGYTF.

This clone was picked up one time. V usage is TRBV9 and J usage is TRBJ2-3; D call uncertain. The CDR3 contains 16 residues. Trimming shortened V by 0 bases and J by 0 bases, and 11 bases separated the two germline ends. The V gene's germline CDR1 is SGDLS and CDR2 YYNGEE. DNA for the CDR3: TGTGCCAGCAGCGTAGCGGGTATCCCTAGCACAGATACGCAGTATTTT. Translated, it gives CASSVAGIPSTDTQYF.

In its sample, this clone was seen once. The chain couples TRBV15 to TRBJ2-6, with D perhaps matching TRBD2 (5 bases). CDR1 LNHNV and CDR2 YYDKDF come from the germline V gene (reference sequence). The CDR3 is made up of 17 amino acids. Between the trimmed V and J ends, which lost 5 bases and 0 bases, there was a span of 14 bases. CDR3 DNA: TGTGCCACCAGCTTATCGACGGGGAGCTCTGGGGCCAACGTCCTGACTTTC. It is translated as CATSLSTGSSGANVLTF.

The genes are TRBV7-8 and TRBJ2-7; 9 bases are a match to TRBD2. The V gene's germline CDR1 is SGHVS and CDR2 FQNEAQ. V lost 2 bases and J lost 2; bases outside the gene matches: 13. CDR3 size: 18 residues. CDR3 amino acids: CASSLFGVAGVSPYEQYF. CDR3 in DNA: TGTGCCAGCAGCTTATTTGGGGTAGCGGGAGTTAGCCCCTACGAGCAGTACTTC.

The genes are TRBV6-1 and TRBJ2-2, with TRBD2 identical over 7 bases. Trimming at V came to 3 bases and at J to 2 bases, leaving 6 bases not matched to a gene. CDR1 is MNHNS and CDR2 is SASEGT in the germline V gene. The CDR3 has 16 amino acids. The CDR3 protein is CASSDSGTANTGELFF. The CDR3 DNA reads TGTGCCAGCAGTGACAGCGGGACTGCCAACACCGGGGAGCTGTTTTTT.

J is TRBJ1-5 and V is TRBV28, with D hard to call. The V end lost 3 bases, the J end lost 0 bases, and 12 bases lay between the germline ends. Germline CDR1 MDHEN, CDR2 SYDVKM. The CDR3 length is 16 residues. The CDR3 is CASSFPQSGSNQPQHF. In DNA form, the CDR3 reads TGTGCCAGCAGTTTCCCACAGTCGGGTAGCAATCAGCCCCAGCATTTT. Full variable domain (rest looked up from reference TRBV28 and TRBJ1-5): DVKVTQSSRYLVKRTGEKVFLECVQDMDHENMFWYRQDPGLGLRLIYFSYDVKMKEKGDIPEGYSVSREKKERFSLILESASTNQTSMYLCASSFPQSGSNQPQHFGDGTRLSIL.

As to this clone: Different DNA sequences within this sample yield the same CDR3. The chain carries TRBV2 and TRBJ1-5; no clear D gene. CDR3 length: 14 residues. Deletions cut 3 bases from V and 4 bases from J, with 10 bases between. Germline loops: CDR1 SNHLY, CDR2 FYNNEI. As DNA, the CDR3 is TGTGCCAGCAGTGAGCCCCGGGGAAATCAGCCCCAGCATTTT. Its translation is CASSEPRGNQPQHF.

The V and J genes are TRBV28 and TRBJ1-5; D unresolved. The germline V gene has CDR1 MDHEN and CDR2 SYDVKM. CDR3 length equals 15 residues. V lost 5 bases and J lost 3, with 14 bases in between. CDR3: CASSGTDLFNQPQHF. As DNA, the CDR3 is TGTGCCAGCAGTGGTACGGACCTATTCAATCAGCCCCAGCATTTT.

The CDR3 loop reads CASSLDSLSRGYTF. In DNA form, the CDR3 reads TGCGCCAGCAGCTTGGACAGCCTGTCACGGGGCTACACCTTC. The chain combines TRBV5-1 with TRBJ1-2, with D unresolved. This CDR3 is built from 14 residues. Germline V CDR1 and CDR2: SGHRS, YFSETQ. The V and J ends lost 0 bases and 8 bases respectively, with 14 bases between them.

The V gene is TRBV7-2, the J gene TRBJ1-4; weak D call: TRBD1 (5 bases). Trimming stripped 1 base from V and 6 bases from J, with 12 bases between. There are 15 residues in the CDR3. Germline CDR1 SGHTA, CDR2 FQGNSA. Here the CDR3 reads CASSLVGPGYEKLFF. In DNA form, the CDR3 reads TGTGCCAGCAGCTTAGTGGGGCCGGGATATGAAAAACTGTTTTTT. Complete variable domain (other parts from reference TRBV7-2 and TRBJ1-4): GAGVSQSPSNKVTEKGKDVELRCDPISGHTALYWYRQSLGQGLEFLIYFQGNSAPDKSGLPSDRFSAERTGGSVSTLTIQRTQQEDSAVYLCASSLVGPGYEKLFFGSGTQLSVL.

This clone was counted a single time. This chain's CDR3 is CASSELMLAGGPSGELFF. CDR3 DNA sequence: TGCGCCAGCAGTGAGTTGATGCTGGCGGGAGGGCCGTCCGGGGAGCTGTTTTTT. The chain recombines TRBV10-2 with TRBJ2-2, with 9 bases identical to TRBD2. The CDR3 covers 18 residues. Per the germline V gene, CDR1 is WSHSY and CDR2 is SAAADI. J gave up 6 bases and V 1 base, and 12 bases lay outside the gene matches.

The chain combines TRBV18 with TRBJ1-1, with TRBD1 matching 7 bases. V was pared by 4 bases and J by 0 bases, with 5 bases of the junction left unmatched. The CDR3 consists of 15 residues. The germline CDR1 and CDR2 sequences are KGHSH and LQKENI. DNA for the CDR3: TGTGCCAGCTCACGACCGACAGGGATGAACACTGAAGCTTTCTTT. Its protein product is CASSRPTGMNTEAFF.